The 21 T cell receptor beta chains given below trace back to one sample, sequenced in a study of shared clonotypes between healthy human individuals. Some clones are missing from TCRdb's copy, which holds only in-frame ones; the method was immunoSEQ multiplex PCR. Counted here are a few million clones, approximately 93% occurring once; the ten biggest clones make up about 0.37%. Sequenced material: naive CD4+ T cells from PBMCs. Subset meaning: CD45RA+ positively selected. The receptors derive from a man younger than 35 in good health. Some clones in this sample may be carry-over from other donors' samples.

The CDR3 DNA is TGTGCCTGGAGTTCCCAGGGAAGCCCCGGGGAGCTGTTTTTT. As protein: CAWSSQGSPGELFF. The chain couples TRBV30 to TRBJ2-2; tentative D call: TRBD1 (5 bases). Deletions cut 2 bases from V and 6 bases from J, with 13 bases between. The germline V gene has CDR1 GTSNPN and CDR2 SVGIG (reference sequence). There are 14 residues in the CDR3.

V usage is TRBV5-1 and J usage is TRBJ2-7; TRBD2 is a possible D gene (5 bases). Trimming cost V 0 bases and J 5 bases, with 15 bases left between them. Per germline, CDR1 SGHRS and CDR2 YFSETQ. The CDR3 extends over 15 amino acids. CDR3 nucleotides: TGCGCCAGCAGCTTGGGAAATACGGGGTCTAACGAGCAGTACTTC. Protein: CASSLGNTGSNEQYF. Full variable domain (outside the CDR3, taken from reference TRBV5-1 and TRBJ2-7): KAGVTQTPRYLIKTRGQQVTLSCSPISGHRSVSWYQQTPGQGLQFLFEYFSETQRNKGNFPGRFSGRQFSNSRSEMNVSTLELGDSALYLCASSLGNTGSNEQYFGPGTRLTVT.

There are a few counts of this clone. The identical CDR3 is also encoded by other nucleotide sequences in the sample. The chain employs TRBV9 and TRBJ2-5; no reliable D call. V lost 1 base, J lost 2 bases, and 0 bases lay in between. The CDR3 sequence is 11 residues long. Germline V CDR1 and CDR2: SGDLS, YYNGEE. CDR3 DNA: TGTGCCAGCAGCGTACAAGAGACCCAGTACTTC. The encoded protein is CASSVQETQYF.

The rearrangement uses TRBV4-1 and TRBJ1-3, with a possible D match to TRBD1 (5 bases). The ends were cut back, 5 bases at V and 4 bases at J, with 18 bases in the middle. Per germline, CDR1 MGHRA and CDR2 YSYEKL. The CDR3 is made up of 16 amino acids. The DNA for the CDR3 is TGCGCCAGCAGCTTTAGAGGGGATCGTTCAGGAAACACCATATATTTT. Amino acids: CASSFRGDRSGNTIYF.

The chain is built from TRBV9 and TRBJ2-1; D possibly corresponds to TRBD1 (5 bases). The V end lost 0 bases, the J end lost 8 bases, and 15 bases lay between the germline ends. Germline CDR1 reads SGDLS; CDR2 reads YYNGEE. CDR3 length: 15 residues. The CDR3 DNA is TGTGCCAGCAGCGTAGGGGCTAGGGGCTCCGATGAGCAGTTCTTC. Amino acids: CASSVGARGSDEQFF.

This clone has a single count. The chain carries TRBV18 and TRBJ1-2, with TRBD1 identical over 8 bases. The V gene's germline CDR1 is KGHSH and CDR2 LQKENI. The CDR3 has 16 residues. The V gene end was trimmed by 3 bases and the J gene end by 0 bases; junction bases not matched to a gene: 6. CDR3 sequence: CASSPGRTGTNYGYTF. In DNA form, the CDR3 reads TGTGCCAGCTCACCCGGGCGGACAGGGACTAACTATGGCTACACCTTC. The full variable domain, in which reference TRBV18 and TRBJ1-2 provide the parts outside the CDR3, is NAGVMQNPRHLVRRRGQEARLRCSPMKGHSHVYWYRQLPEEGLKFMVYLQKENIIDESGMPKERFSAEFPKEGPSILRIQQVVRGDSAAYFCASSPGRTGTNYGYTFGSGTRLTVV.

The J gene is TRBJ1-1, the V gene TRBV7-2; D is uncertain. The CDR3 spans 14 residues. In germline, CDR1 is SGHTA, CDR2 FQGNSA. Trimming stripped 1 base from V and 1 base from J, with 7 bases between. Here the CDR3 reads CASSLEAGNTEAFF. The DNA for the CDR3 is TGTGCCAGCAGCTTAGAAGCGGGGAACACTGAAGCTTTCTTT. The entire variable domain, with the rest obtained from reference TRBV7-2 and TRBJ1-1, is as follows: GAGVSQSPSNKVTEKGKDVELRCDPISGHTALYWYRQSLGQGLEFLIYFQGNSAPDKSGLPSDRFSAERTGGSVSTLTIQRTQQEDSAVYLCASSLEAGNTEAFFGQGTRLTVV.

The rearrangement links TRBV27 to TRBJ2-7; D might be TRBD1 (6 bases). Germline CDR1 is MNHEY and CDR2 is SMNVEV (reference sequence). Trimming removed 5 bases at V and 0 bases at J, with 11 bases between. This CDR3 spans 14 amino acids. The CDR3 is CASSIRDTSYEQYF. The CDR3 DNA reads TGTGCCAGCAGTATCCGGGACACCTCCTACGAGCAGTACTTC.

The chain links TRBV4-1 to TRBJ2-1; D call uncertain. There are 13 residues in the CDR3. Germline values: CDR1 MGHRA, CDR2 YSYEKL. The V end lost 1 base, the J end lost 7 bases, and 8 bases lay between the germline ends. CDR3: CASSQVLFNEQFF. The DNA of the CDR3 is TGCGCCAGCAGCCAAGTCCTCTTTAATGAGCAGTTCTTC.

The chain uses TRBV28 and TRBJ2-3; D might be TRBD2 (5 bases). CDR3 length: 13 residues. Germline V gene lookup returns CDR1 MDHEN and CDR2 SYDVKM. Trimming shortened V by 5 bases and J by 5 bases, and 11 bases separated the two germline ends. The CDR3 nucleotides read TGTGCCAGCAGTGTACGAGGGAAAGATACGCAGTATTTT. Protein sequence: CASSVRGKDTQYF.

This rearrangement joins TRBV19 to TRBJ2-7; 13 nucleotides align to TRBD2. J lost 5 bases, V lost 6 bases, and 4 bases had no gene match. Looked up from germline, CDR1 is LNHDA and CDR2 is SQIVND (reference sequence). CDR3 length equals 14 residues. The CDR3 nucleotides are TGTGCCAGTAGAGCGGGACTAGCGGGGAACGAGCAGTACTTC. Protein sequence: CASRAGLAGNEQYF.

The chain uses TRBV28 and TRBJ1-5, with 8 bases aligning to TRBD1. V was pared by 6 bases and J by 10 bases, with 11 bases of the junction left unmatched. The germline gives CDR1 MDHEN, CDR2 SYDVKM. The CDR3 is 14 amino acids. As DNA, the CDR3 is TGTGCCAGCAGCCACAGGGGGGAGGGAGGTCCCCAGCATTTT. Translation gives CASSHRGEGGPQHF.

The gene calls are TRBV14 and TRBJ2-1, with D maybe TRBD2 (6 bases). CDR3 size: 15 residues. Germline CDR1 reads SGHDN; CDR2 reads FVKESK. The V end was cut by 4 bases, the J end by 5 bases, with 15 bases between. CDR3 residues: CASSLPAGRNNEQFF. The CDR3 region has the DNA TGTGCCAGCAGCCTCCCAGCGGGTCGAAACAATGAGCAGTTCTTC.

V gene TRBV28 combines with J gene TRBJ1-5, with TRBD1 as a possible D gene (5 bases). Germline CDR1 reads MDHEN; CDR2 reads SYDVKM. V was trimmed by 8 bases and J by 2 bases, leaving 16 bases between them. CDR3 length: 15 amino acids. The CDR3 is CASALGPLGNQPQHF. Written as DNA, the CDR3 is TGTGCCAGCGCCTTGGGACCTTTGGGCAATCAGCCCCAGCATTTT.

The CDR3 bases are TGTGCCAGCAAAAAGACAGGGGGAGAGGGTGGCTACACCTTC. Its protein is CASKKTGGEGGYTF. The genes are TRBV6-6 and TRBJ1-2; 9 bases fit TRBD1. Germline CDR1 MNHNY, CDR2 SVGAGI (reference sequence). The CDR3 has 14 residues. V shed 7 bases, J shed 7 bases, and the junction held 10 bases outside the gene matches.

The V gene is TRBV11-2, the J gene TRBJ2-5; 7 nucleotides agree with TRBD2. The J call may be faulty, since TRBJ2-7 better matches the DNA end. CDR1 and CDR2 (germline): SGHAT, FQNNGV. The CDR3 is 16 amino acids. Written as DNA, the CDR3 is TGTGCCAGCAGCTTAGTCCCAGCGGGGCCGCAAAACGAGCAGTACTTC. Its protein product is CASSLVPAGPQNEQYF.

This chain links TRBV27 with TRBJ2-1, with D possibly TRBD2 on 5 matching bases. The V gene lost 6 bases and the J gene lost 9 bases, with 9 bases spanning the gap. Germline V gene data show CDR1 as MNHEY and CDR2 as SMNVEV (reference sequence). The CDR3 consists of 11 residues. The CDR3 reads CASRLVGEQFF. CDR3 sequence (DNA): TGTGCCAGCAGACTAGTTGGTGAGCAGTTCTTC.

In DNA, the CDR3 is TGTGCCATCAGCGTTGGACGGGAGGCCTCTAAGAATGAGCAGTTCTTC. Translating gives CAISVGREASKNEQFF. The chain uses TRBV10-3 and TRBJ2-1, with TRBD2 identical over 7 bases. Germline values: CDR1 ENHRY, CDR2 SYGVKD. Losses at the gene ends were 6 bases for V and 7 bases for J; bases not matched to a gene: 15. The CDR3 is 16 amino acids.

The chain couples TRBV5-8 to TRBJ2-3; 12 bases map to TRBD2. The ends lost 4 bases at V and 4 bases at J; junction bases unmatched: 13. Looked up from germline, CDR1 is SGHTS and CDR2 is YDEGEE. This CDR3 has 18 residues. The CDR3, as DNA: TGTGCCAGCAGCCCGGGGGTCCTAGCGGGAGGGCAGGCAGATACGCAGTATTTT. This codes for CASSPGVLAGGQADTQYF.

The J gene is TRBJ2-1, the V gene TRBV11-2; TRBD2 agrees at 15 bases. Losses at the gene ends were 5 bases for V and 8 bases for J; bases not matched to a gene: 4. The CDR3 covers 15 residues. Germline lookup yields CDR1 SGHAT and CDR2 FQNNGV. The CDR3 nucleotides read TGTGCCAGCAGCCCCGGGACTAGCGGGAGGTATGAGCAGTTCTTC. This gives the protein CASSPGTSGRYEQFF.

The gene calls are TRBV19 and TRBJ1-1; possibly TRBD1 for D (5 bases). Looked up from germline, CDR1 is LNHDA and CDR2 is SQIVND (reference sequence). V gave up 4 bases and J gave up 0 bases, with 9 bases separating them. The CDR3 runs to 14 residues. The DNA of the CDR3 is TGTGCCAGTAGTAAACGACAGATGAACACTGAAGCTTTCTTT. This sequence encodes CASSKRQMNTEAFF.